This TCR beta chain was recorded in a study of CD8 T cells in Susac syndrome. The CDR3 consists of 14 residues. Trimming cost V 2 bases and J 7 bases, with 12 bases left between them. CDR1 LNHDA and CDR2 SQIVND come from the germline V gene (reference sequence). TEMRA cells were FACS-enriched and CD8+ and CD4+ T cells negatively isolated. Reverse transcription of about 0.45 to 1 ug RNA was performed with random hexamers. TCRdb ran MiXCR on the immunoSEQ multiplex PCR reads and lists one entry per CDR3 protein. The sample lists a few hundred thousand distinct CDR3 sequences, 95% occurring once. The rearrangement links TRBV19 to TRBJ1-5; TRBD1 might be the D (5 bases). This clonotype was obtained from a human donor with multiple sclerosis. Sequenced material: CD4+ T cells from PBMCs. The CDR3 is CASSIQGQGQPQHF. In DNA, the CDR3 is TGTGCCAGTAGTATACAGGGTCAGGGACAGCCCCAGCATTTT.